This TCR beta chain was sequenced for a study of OX40 agonist ivuxolimab in advanced cancers. J was trimmed by 5 bases and V by 1 base; bases with no gene match: 5. The CDR3 is 15 residues long. Germline CDR1 SSHAT, CDR2 FNYEAQ (reference sequence). Libraries were prepared by immunoSEQ multiplex PCR; TCRdb keeps only in-frame clonotypes and omits some of them. The sample includes around 80,000 clones, about 86% of them seen just once. The TCR originated in an adult with an advanced solid tumor such as melanoma, head and neck, liver or kidney cancer. This chain joins TRBV7-7 and TRBJ2-5, with 9 bases fitting TRBD1. The input for sequencing was CD4+ or CD8+ T cells sorted from blood, taken in a trial of the OX40 agonist ivuxolimab. This CDR3 reads CASSLGGQGGETQYF. DNA for the CDR3: TGTGCCAGCAGCTTAGGGGGACAGGGTGGCGAGACCCAGTACTTC.